The clone carrying this T cell receptor beta chain was observed a handful of times. Its antigen remains unidentified. Template switching added a universal primer site; cDNA carried unique molecular identifiers. A single record per CDR3 protein comes from TCRdb applying MiXCR to the 5' RACE reads. The table lists around 1.7 million distinct CDR3 sequences, roughly 35% of them singletons. The CDR3 contains 16 residues. V dropped 0 bases and J dropped 4 bases, with 15 bases sitting between them. CDR1 and CDR2 from the germline V gene are ENHRY and SYGVKD. The entry originates in a study of identical twins. Study-wide findings and caveats: The authors drew conclusions from cross-sectional statistical analysis rather than following the same donors.

The sample consisted of cord blood. The chain employs TRBV10-3 and TRBJ1-1; D perhaps matches TRBD1 (6 bases). The source of this sequence is a newborn girl in good health. CDR3 in DNA: TGTGCCATCAGTGAGTCGCCCAGGGGATTAGGCACTGAAGCTTTCTTT. This gives the protein CAISESPRGLGTEAFF.